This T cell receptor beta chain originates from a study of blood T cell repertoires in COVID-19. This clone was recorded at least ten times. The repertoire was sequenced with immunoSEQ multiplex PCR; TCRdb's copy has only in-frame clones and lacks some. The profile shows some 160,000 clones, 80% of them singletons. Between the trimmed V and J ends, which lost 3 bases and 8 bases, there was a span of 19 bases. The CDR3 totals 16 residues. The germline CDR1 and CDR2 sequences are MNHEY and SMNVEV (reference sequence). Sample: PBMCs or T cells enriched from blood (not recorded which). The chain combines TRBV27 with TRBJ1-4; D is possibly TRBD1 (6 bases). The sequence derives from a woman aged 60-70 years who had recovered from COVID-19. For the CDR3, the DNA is TGTGCCAGCAGTTTGAAAAGCAGGGGAAATGGCGAAAAACTGTTTTTT. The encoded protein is CASSLKSRGNGEKLFF.